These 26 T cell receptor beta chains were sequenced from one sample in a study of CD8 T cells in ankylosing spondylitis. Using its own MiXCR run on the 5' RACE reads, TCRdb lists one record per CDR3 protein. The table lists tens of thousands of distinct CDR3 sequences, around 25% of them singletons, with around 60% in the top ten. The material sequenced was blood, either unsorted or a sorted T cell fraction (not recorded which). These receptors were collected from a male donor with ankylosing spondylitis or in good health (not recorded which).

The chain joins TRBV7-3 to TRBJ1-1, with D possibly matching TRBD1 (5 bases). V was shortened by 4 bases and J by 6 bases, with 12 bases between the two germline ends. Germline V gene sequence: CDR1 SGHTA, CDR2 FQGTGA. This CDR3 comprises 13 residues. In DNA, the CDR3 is TGTGCCAGCAGCTCACCCCAACAGGCTGAAGCTTTCTTT. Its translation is CASSSPQQAEAFF.

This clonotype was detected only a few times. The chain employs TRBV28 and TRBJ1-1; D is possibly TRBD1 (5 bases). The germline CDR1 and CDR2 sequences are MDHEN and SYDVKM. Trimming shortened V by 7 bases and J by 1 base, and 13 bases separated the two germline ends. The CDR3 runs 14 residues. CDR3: CASTPRGTNTEAFF. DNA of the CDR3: TGTGCCAGCACACCCCGGGGGACGAACACTGAAGCTTTCTTT.

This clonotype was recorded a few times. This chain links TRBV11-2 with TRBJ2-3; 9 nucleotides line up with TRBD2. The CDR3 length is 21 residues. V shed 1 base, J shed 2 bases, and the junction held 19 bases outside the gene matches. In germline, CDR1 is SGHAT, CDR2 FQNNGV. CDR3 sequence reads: CASSLVASAGGTPLYTDTQYF. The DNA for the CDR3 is TGTGCCAGCAGCTTAGTGGCTTCAGCGGGGGGTACACCGCTATACACAGATACGCAGTATTTT.

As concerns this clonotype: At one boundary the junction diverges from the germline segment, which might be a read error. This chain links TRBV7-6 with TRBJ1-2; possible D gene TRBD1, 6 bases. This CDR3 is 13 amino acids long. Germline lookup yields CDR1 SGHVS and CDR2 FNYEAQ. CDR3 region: CANSLAQGFGYTF. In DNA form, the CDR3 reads TGTGCCAACAGCTTAGCCCAGGGGTTTGGCTACACCTTC.

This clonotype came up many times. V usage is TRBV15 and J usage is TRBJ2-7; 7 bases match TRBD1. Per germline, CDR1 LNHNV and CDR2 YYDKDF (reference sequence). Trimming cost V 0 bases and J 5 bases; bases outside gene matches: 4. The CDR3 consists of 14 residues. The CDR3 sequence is CATSREQTGDEQYF. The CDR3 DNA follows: TGTGCCACCAGCAGAGAACAAACAGGGGACGAGCAGTACTTC.

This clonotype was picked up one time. The CDR3 nucleotides are TGTGCCAGCAGCCACTCCTCAGGTTACGGCTACACCTTC. This gives the protein CASSHSSGYGYTF. The chain uses TRBV5-5 and TRBJ1-2; D not certain. The germline V and J ends were trimmed by 4 bases and 8 bases, with 15 bases remaining between them. The CDR3 covers 13 residues. CDR1 and CDR2 from the germline V gene are SGHKS and YYEKEE (reference sequence).

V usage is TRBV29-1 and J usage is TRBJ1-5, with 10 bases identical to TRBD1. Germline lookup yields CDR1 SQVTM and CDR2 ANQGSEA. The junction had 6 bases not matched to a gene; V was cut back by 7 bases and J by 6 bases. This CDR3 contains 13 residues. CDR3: CSAQTGGGQPQHF. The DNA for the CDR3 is TGCAGCGCCCAGACAGGGGGCGGTCAGCCCCAGCATTTT.

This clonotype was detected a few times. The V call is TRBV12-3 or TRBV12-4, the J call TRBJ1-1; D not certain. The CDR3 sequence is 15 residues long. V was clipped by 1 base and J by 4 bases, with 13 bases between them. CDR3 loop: CASSLGSGGITEAFF. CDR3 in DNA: TGTGCCAGCAGTTTAGGGTCCGGAGGGATCACTGAAGCTTTCTTT.

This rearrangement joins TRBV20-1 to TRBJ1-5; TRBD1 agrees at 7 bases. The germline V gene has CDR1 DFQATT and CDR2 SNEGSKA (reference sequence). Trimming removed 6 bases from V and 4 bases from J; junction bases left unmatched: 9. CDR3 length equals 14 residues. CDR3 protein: CSATTGQHNQPQHF. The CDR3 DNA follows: TGCAGTGCCACTACGGGACAGCATAATCAGCCCCAGCATTTT.

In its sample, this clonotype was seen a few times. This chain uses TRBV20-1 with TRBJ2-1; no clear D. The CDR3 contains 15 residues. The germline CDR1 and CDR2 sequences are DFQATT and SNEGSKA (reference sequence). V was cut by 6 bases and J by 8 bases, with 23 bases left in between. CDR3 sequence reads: CSASINRRKSDEQFF. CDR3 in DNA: TGCAGTGCCTCAATTAATCGGCGGAAGTCCGATGAGCAGTTCTTC.

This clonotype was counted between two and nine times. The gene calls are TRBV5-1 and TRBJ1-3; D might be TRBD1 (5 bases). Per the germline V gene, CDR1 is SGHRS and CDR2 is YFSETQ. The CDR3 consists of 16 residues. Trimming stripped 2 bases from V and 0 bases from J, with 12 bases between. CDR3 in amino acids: CASSFATALSGNTIYF. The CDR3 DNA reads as TGCGCCAGCAGCTTCGCGACAGCGCTCTCTGGAAACACCATATATTTT.

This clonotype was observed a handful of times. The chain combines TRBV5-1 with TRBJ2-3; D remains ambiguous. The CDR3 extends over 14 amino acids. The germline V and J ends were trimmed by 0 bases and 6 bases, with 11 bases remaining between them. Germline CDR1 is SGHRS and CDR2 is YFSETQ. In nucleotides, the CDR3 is TGCGCCAGCAGCTTGGGCGGCGTCATGGATACGCAGTATTTT. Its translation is CASSLGGVMDTQYF. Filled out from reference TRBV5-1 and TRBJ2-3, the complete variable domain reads KAGVTQTPRYLIKTRGQQVTLSCSPISGHRSVSWYQQTPGQGLQFLFEYFSETQRNKGNFPGRFSGRQFSNSRSEMNVSTLELGDSALYLCASSLGGVMDTQYFGPGTRLTVL.

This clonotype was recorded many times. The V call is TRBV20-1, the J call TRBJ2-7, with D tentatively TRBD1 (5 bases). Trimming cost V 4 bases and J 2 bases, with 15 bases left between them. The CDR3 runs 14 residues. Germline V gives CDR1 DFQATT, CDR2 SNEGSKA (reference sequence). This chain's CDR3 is CSATQGSKAYEQYF. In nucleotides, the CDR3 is TGCAGTGCTACGCAGGGTTCTAAAGCCTACGAGCAGTACTTC.

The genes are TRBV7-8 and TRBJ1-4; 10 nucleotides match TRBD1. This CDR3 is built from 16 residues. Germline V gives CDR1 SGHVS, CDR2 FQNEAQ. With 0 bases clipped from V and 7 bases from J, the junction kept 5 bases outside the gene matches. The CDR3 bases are TGTGCCAGCAGCTTAGCGGCCGGGACAGGGGTTGAAAAACTGTTTTTT. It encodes CASSLAAGTGVEKLFF.

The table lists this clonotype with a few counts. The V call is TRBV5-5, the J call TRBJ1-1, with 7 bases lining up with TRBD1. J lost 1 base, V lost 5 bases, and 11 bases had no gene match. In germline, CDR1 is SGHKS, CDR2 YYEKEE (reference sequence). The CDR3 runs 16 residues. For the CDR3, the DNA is TGTGCCAGCAGTTTCTTTACAGGGGTACGGAACACTGAAGCTTTCTTT. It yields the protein CASSFFTGVRNTEAFF.

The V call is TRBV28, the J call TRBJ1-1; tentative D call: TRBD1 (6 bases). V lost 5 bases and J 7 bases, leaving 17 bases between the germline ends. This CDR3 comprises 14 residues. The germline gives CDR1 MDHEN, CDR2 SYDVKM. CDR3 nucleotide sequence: TGTGCCAGCAGTCACCTACAGGGTTTGCGTGAAGCTTTCTTT. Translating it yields CASSHLQGLREAFF.

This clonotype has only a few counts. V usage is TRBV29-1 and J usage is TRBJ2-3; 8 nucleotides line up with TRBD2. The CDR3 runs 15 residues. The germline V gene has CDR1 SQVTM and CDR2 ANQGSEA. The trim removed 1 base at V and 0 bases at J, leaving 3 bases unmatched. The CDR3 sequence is CSVEGSGASTDTQYF. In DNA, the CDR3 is TGCAGCGTTGAAGGTAGCGGGGCCAGCACAGATACGCAGTATTTT.

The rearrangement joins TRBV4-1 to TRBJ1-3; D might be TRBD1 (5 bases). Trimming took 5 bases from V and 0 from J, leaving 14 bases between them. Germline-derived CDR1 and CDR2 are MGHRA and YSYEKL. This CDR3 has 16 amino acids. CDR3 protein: CASSATGTNSGNTIYF. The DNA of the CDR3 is TGCGCCAGCAGCGCGACCGGGACTAACTCTGGAAACACCATATATTTT.

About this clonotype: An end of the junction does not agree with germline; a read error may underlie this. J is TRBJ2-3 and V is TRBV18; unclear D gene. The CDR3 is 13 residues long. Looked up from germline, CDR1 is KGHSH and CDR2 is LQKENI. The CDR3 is CASSLDDTNTQYF. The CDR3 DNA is TGTGCCAGCTCCCTTGACGACACAAATACGCAGTATTTT.

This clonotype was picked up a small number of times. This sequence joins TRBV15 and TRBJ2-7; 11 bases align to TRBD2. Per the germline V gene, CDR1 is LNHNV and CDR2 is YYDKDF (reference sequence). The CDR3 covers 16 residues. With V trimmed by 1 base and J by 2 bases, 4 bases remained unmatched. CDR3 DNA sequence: TGTGCCACCAGCAGAGGCACTAGCGGGGGTCCCTACGAGCAGTACTTC. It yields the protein CATSRGTSGGPYEQYF.

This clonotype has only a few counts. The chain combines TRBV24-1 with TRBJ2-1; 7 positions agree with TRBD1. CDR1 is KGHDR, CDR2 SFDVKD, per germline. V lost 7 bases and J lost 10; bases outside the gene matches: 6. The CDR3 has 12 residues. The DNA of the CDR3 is TGTGCCACCAGGACAGGGTCGGGAGAGCAGTTCTTC. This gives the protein CATRTGSGEQFF.

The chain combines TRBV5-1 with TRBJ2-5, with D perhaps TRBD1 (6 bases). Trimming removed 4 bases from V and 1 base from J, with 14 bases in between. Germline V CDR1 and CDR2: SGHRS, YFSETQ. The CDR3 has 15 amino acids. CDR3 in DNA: TGCGCCAGCAGCGGAAATACAGGGTCCCAAGAGACCCAGTACTTC. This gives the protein CASSGNTGSQETQYF. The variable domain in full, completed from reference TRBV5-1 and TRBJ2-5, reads KAGVTQTPRYLIKTRGQQVTLSCSPISGHRSVSWYQQTPGQGLQFLFEYFSETQRNKGNFPGRFSGRQFSNSRSEMNVSTLELGDSALYLCASSGNTGSQETQYFGPGTRLLVL.

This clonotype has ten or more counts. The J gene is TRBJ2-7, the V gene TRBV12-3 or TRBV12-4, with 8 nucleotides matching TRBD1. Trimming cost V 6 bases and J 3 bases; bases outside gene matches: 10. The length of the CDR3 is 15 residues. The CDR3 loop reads CASSLGTGMFYEQYV. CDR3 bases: TGTGCCAGCAGCCTCGGGACAGGTATGTTCTACGAGCAGTACGTC.

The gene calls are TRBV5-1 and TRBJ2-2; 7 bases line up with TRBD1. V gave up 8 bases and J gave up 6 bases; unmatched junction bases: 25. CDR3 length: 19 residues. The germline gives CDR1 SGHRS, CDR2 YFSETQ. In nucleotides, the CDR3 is TGCGCCAGTTTACCGGGACAGTGGCTCGGATTGGGTTCCGCCGGGGAGCTGTTTTTT. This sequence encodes CASLPGQWLGLGSAGELFF.

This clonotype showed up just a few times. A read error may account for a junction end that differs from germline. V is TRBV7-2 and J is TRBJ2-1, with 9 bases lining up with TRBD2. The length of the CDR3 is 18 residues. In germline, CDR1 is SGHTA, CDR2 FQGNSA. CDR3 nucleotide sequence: TGTGCCAGCAGCCTAGCCTCGGGAACTAGCGGGTCCTACAATGAGCAGTTCTTC. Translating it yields CASSLASGTSGSYNEQFF. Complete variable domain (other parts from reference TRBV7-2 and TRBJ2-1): GAGVSQSPSNKVTEKGKDVELRCDPISGHTALYWYRQSLGQGLEFLIYFQGNSAPDKSGLPSDRFSAERTGGSVSTLTIQRTQQEDSAVYLCASSLASGTSGSYNEQFFGPGTRLTVL.

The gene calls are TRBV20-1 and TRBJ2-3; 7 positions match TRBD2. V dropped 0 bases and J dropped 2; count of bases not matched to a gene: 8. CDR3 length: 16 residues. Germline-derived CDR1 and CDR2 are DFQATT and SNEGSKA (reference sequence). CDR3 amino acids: CSARDPAGKFTDTQYF. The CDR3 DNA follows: TGCAGTGCTAGAGACCCAGCGGGAAAGTTCACAGATACGCAGTATTTT.